Each of the 15 T cell receptor beta chains below was sequenced from the same sample in a study of identifying expanded T cells in peripheral blood. Sequencing used immunoSEQ multiplex PCR; TCRdb keeps in-frame clones, though not all of them. The table has roughly 96,000 clones, 88% seen once. Sequenced: blood. All receptors come from a person between 18 and 75 years old in good health.

J is TRBJ2-5 and V is TRBV7-9; D assignment may be TRBD1 or TRBD2 (5 bases each). Germline CDR1 reads SEHNR; CDR2 reads FQNEAQ (reference sequence). The CDR3 is 14 residues long. V was clipped by 1 base and J by 5 bases, with 11 bases between them. Written as DNA, the CDR3 is TGTGCCAGCAGCTTAGGTGGTGGGGACGAGACCCAGTACTTC. This codes for CASSLGGGDETQYF.

This clone was seen once. The chain joins TRBV6-5 to TRBJ2-3; unclear D gene. V lost 2 bases and J lost 5, with 14 bases in between. Germline assignment: CDR1 MNHEY and CDR2 SVGAGI. This CDR3 contains 15 residues. The CDR3 spells CASSYGRAPRDTQYF. The CDR3 region has the DNA TGTGCCAGCAGTTACGGCCGGGCCCCCAGAGATACGCAGTATTTT.

The J gene is TRBJ2-5, the V gene TRBV18; no clear D gene. The CDR3 runs to 15 residues. V was shortened by 2 bases and J by 3 bases, with 13 bases between the two germline ends. Germline V gene data show CDR1 as KGHSH and CDR2 as LQKENI. The CDR3 here is CASSPFPGGEETQYF. DNA for the CDR3: TGTGCCAGCTCACCATTTCCGGGCGGTGAAGAGACCCAGTACTTC.

This clone appeared a single time. The J gene is TRBJ2-7, the V gene TRBV18; unclear D gene. Germline lookup yields CDR1 KGHSH and CDR2 LQKENI. This CDR3 spans 12 amino acids. With 4 bases removed from V and 5 bases from J, the gap between germline ends came to 9 bases. CDR3 nucleotides: TGTGCCAGCTCACAGAAGGGCCACGAGCAGTACTTC. It yields the protein CASSQKGHEQYF.

This chain connects TRBV11-2 to TRBJ2-1; 11 bases fit TRBD2. The germline CDR1 and CDR2 sequences are SGHAT and FQNNGV. With 4 bases clipped from V and 7 bases from J, the junction kept 9 bases outside the gene matches. The CDR3 is made up of 16 amino acids. CDR3 sequence reads: CASSSLAGGPDNEQFF. For the CDR3, the DNA is TGTGCCAGCAGCTCGTTAGCGGGAGGGCCGGATAATGAGCAGTTCTTC. The complete variable domain, with remaining parts taken from reference TRBV11-2 and TRBJ2-1, reads EAGVAQSPRYKIIEKRQSVAFWCNPISGHATLYWYQQILGQGPKLLIQFQNNGVVDDSQLPKDRFSAERLKGVDSTLKIQPAKLEDSAVYLCASSSLAGGPDNEQFFGPGTRLTVL.

This chain joins TRBV2 and TRBJ2-2; the match to TRBD1 covers 8 bases. CDR3 length equals 15 residues. V lost 6 bases and J lost 7; bases outside the gene matches: 10. CDR1 is SNHLY and CDR2 is FYNNEI in the germline V gene. The CDR3 region is CASSYTGTGLGELFF. In DNA form, the CDR3 reads TGTGCCAGCAGCTACACCGGGACAGGTCTCGGGGAGCTGTTTTTT.

This chain connects TRBV4-3 to TRBJ2-3; D gene uncertain. V lost 0 bases and J lost 14, with 9 bases in between. CDR3 length: 11 amino acids. Germline assignment: CDR1 LGHNA and CDR2 YSLEER. CDR3 bases: TGCGCCAGCAGCCAAGATGGGGTGCCGTATTTT. Amino acid sequence: CASSQDGVPYF.

The rearrangement joins TRBV4-2 to TRBJ2-5; D is perhaps TRBD1 (5 bases). CDR1 LGHNA and CDR2 YNFKEQ come from the germline V gene. V lost 4 bases and J lost 2, with 14 bases in between. The CDR3 totals 15 residues. The CDR3 loop is CASSPTTATQETQYF. The CDR3 DNA is TGTGCCAGCAGCCCCACGACAGCGACACAAGAGACCCAGTACTTC.

Only one count was recorded for this clone. The chain links TRBV19 to TRBJ1-5; TRBD1 is a possible D gene (5 bases). The CDR3 consists of 13 residues. CDR1 and CDR2 from the germline V gene are LNHDA and SQIVND (reference sequence). V was pared by 7 bases and J by 6 bases, with 13 bases between. The CDR3 here is CASMGRDGQPQHF. CDR3 DNA: TGTGCCAGTATGGGCAGGGATGGTCAGCCCCAGCATTTT.

V gene TRBV19 combines with J gene TRBJ2-2, with 14 bases identical to TRBD2. V lost 10 bases, J lost 5 bases, and 6 bases stayed unmatched. This CDR3 is 15 amino acids long. Germline CDR1 is LNHDA and CDR2 is SQIVND (reference sequence). This CDR3 reads CATSGLAGGTGELFF. For the CDR3, the DNA is TGTGCCACCTCCGGACTAGCGGGGGGTACCGGGGAGCTGTTTTTT.

This rearrangement joins TRBV30 to TRBJ2-2, with a tentative D call TRBD1 (6 bases). Per germline, CDR1 GTSNPN and CDR2 SVGIG (reference sequence). V gave up 2 bases and J gave up 8 bases, with 9 bases separating them. This CDR3 is built from 12 residues. In DNA form, the CDR3 reads TGTGCCTGGAGTCTCACAGGGGGGGAGCTGTTTTTT. It encodes CAWSLTGGELFF.

CDR3 DNA sequence: TGTGCCAGCTCAGGTTTCCGGGACAGTAACGAGCAGTACTTC. This gives the protein CASSGFRDSNEQYF. V usage is TRBV6-5 and J usage is TRBJ2-7; TRBD1 agrees at 7 bases. V trimming: 8 bases; J trimming: 5 bases; junction bases outside the gene matches: 12. This CDR3 is built from 14 residues. Germline V lookup: CDR1 MNHEY, CDR2 SVGAGI.

This clone was detected only a few times. This sequence joins TRBV4-1 and TRBJ1-1; the match to TRBD1 covers 8 bases. Germline V gene lookup returns CDR1 MGHRA and CDR2 YSYEKL. The CDR3 length is 15 residues. V lost 4 bases to trimming and J lost 1 base; unmatched junction nucleotides: 5. CDR3 nucleotide sequence: TGCGCCAGCAGCCGAGGACAGGGAGAGAACACTGAAGCTTTCTTT. It translates to CASSRGQGENTEAFF.

The chain employs TRBV7-9 and TRBJ2-2; 8 bases are a match to TRBD1. The CDR3 covers 14 residues. The V segment lost 5 bases and the J segment 7 bases; nucleotides outside the gene matches: 6. CDR1 and CDR2 from the germline V gene are SEHNR and FQNEAQ (reference sequence). For the CDR3, the DNA is TGTGCCAGCAGCACACCCAGGGGGCGCGGGGAGCTGTTTTTT. The encoded protein is CASSTPRGRGELFF.

A single count supports this clone. The gene calls are TRBV13 and TRBJ2-7; 7 bases map to TRBD1. The germline V gene has CDR1 PRHDT and CDR2 FYEKMQ (reference sequence). Unmatched junction bases numbered 10, after V lost 10 bases and J lost 4 bases. The CDR3 runs to 13 residues. CDR3 sequence reads: CATNTQGDYEQYF. The CDR3 bases are TGTGCCACCAACACCCAGGGGGATTACGAGCAGTACTTC.